One and the same sample provided the 16 T cell receptor beta chains below, sequenced in a study of early T cells in non-severe SARS-CoV-2 infection. MiXCR, applied by TCRdb to the 5' RACE reads, yields one record per CDR3 protein. Of approximately 30,000 distinct CDR3 sequences listed, about 4.6% are singletons. The source material was whole blood. These receptors were collected from an adult who was a healthcare worker with PCR-confirmed SARS-CoV-2 infection or an uninfected control (not recorded which).

Ten or more counts support this clonotype. J is TRBJ2-7 and V is TRBV20-1; the match to TRBD2 covers 12 bases. The CDR3 covers 14 residues. Trimming at V came to 1 base and at J to 3 bases, leaving 1 base not matched to a gene. Germline CDR1 is DFQATT and CDR2 is SNEGSKA (reference sequence). Here the CDR3 reads CSARGLAGDYEQYF. The CDR3 region has the DNA TGCAGTGCTAGAGGACTAGCGGGGGACTACGAGCAGTACTTC.

This clonotype was counted a few times. The chain links TRBV27 to TRBJ2-3; 7 bases are shared with TRBD2. Germline CDR1 and CDR2: MNHEY and SMNVEV (reference sequence). CDR3 size: 15 residues. The V and J ends lost 6 bases and 0 bases, in that order; junction bases with no gene match: 6. In DNA, the CDR3 is TGTGCCAGCAGCGCCTGGGGGGGGAGCACAGATACGCAGTATTTT. It specifies CASSAWGGSTDTQYF.

This clonotype was recorded at least ten times. V is TRBV12-3 or TRBV12-4 and J is TRBJ2-5; D is uncertain. Trimming took off 4 bases at V and 1 base at J, with 10 bases between the two ends. The CDR3 loop spans 14 amino acids. The CDR3 region is CASSSPLGQETQYF. The CDR3 DNA reads TGTGCCAGCAGTTCCCCTCTCGGCCAAGAGACCCAGTACTTC.

The chain links TRBV21-1 to TRBJ1-1. TRBV21-1 is a listed pseudogene. This CDR3 is 13 amino acids long. CDR3 in amino acids: CASSKAISTEAFF. The CDR3 coding sequence is TGTGCCAGCAGCAAAGCTATTTCCACTGAAGCTTTCTTT.

This clonotype occurred many times. This rearrangement joins TRBV19 to TRBJ2-1, with D uncertain. Germline V gene sequence: CDR1 LNHDA, CDR2 SQIVND (reference sequence). V was shortened by 3 bases and J by 4 bases, with 13 bases between the two germline ends. CDR3 length: 15 amino acids. In DNA, the CDR3 is TGTGCCAGTAGTATCCCGCGACGAAGTTACAATGAGCAGTTCTTC. Translation gives CASSIPRRSYNEQFF.

The chain combines TRBV5-5 with TRBJ2-2; a possible D gene is TRBD1 (6 bases). Trimming took off 3 bases at V and 7 bases at J, with 16 bases between the two ends. Germline CDR1 and CDR2: SGHKS and YYEKEE (reference sequence). CDR3 length: 15 amino acids. The CDR3, as DNA: TGTGCCAGCAGCTCCCCGGGACAACGGGTCGGGGAGCTGTTTTTT. Translated, it gives CASSSPGQRVGELFF.

In its sample, this clonotype was seen many times. The rearrangement joins TRBV5-1 to TRBJ2-1, with 9 bases aligning to TRBD2. Per germline, CDR1 SGHRS and CDR2 YFSETQ. Trimming removed 4 bases from V and 4 bases from J; junction bases left unmatched: 9. The CDR3 runs to 16 residues. Written as DNA, the CDR3 is TGCGCCAGCAGCCCCGGATCTAGCGGGACATACAATGAGCAGTTCTTC. The encoded protein is CASSPGSSGTYNEQFF.

This clonotype was counted ten times or more. The V call is TRBV5-4, the J call TRBJ2-3, with 7 bases aligning to TRBD2. The germline CDR1 and CDR2 sequences are SGHNT and YYREEE (reference sequence). The CDR3 has 14 amino acids. After removal of 4 bases from V and 1 base from J, the junction contained 3 bases not matched to a gene. CDR3 sequence: CASSRGRGTDTQYF. The CDR3 DNA follows: TGTGCCAGCAGCCGGGGGAGGGGCACAGATACGCAGTATTTT.

This rearrangement joins TRBV4-1 to TRBJ2-7; 10 bases fit TRBD1. Trimming at V came to 3 bases and at J to 3 bases, leaving 11 bases not matched to a gene. Germline CDR1 and CDR2: MGHRA and YSYEKL. The CDR3 sequence is 17 residues long. CDR3 protein: CASSHSRDRGGLYEQYF. The CDR3 bases are TGCGCCAGCAGCCACAGCCGGGACAGGGGAGGTCTCTACGAGCAGTACTTC.

This clonotype was picked up many times. The V gene is TRBV10-2, the J gene TRBJ2-5, with D possibly TRBD2 on 6 matching bases. The germline V gene encodes CDR1 WSHSY and CDR2 SAAADI. Trimming left V 6 bases short and J 5 bases short, with 19 bases between. The CDR3 runs 15 residues. The CDR3 loop is CASSASGLDMETQYF. The CDR3 DNA follows: TGCGCCAGCAGCGCCTCGGGACTCGATATGGAGACCCAGTACTTC.

This clonotype came up many times. The chain combines TRBV7-2 with TRBJ1-2; TRBD1 matches 9 bases. The CDR3 is made up of 14 amino acids. Germline V gene lookup returns CDR1 SGHTA and CDR2 FQGNSA. V lost 4 bases, J lost 6 bases, and 6 bases stayed unmatched. The CDR3 DNA reads as TGTGCCAGCAGCTCACAGGGGGCGTCAAATGGCTACACCTTC. Encoded protein: CASSSQGASNGYTF.

This clonotype showed up many times. The V gene is TRBV6-1, the J gene TRBJ2-7; 9 bases fit TRBD1. Germline values: CDR1 MNHNS, CDR2 SASEGT. The CDR3 runs 15 residues. Losses at the gene ends were 4 bases for V and 4 bases for J; bases not matched to a gene: 8. CDR3 region: CASSAPGQGRYEQYF. The CDR3 DNA sequence: TGTGCCAGCAGTGCTCCGGGACAGGGAAGGTACGAGCAGTACTTC.

Many counts were recorded for this clonotype. The chain carries TRBV10-3 and TRBJ2-2, with a possible D match to TRBD2 (6 bases). Germline CDR1 and CDR2: ENHRY and SYGVKD. V gave up 2 bases and J gave up 4 bases, with 11 bases separating them. The CDR3 covers 15 residues. CDR3: CAISEAGGATGELFF. Here the CDR3 DNA reads TGTGCCATCAGTGAGGCAGGAGGGGCCACCGGGGAGCTGTTTTTT.

This clonotype was detected ten times or more. The chain recombines TRBV6-1 with TRBJ1-1; D is undetermined. Trimming took 3 bases from V and 4 from J, leaving 3 bases between them. Germline lookup yields CDR1 MNHNS and CDR2 SASEGT. This CDR3 has 11 residues. In DNA form, the CDR3 reads TGTGCCAGCAGTGAGGTCACTGAAGCTTTCTTT. Residues: CASSEVTEAFF.

V is TRBV5-1 and J is TRBJ2-7, with D perhaps TRBD1 (6 bases). Looked up from germline, CDR1 is SGHRS and CDR2 is YFSETQ. The ends were cut back, 4 bases at V and 9 bases at J, with 17 bases in the middle. The CDR3 has 13 residues. In nucleotides, the CDR3 is TGCGCCAGCAGCACACCTCAGGACAGTTCGCAGTACTTC. It is translated as CASSTPQDSSQYF.

V and J are TRBV12-3 or TRBV12-4 and TRBJ1-4, with D unresolved. CDR3 length: 12 amino acids. The V end was cut by 6 bases, the J end by 8 bases, with 10 bases between. CDR3 DNA sequence: TGTGCCAGCAGGCTCGAGGGAGAAAAACTGTTTTTT. This gives the protein CASRLEGEKLFF.